This is a list of T cell receptor beta chains from one sample in a study of cytomegalovirus exposure and HLA in healthy donors. Repertoires were generated with immunoSEQ multiplex PCR, while TCRdb's copy carries only in-frame clones and drops some. The sample records some 220,000 clones, 77% being singletons. Sequencing used PBMCs. Receptor source: a woman aged 55-70 years in good health and CMV-seropositive. Each CDR3 is given with its conserved first and last residue. A D gene is named only where the DNA matches it firmly. Size is omitted from some rows. Given values are once, few, many or a class for expanded clones.

V gene	clone size	J gene	D gene	CDR3 DNA	CDR3 protein
TRBV28	-	TRBJ1-2	-	TGTGCCAGCATTGACGCTAGGAGGGGTGGGTATGGCTACACCTTC	CASIDARRGGYGYTF
TRBV4-2	-	TRBJ1-3	-	TGTGCCAGCAGCCAGCCCTTGACAGGACCTGGAAACACCATATATTTT	CASSQPLTGPGNTIYF
TRBV11-2	-	TRBJ2-7	-	TGTGCCAGCACCTCGATCAGGTCCTACGAGCAGTACTTC	CASTSIRSYEQYF
TRBV4-1	-	TRBJ2-4	-	TGCGCCAGCAGGCCATCACAGGGTTACATTCAGTACTTC	CASRPSQGYIQYF
TRBV7-2	few	TRBJ1-1	-	TGTGCCAGCAGCTTAGGGGGTCAGGGTACTGAAGCTTTCTTT	CASSLGGQGTEAFF
TRBV5-4	-	TRBJ2-6	-	TGTGCCAGCAGCTTGAGACAGCTCTCTGGGGCCAACGTCCTGACTTTC	CASSLRQLSGANVLTF
TRBV30	-	TRBJ2-3	TRBD2	TGTGCCTGGAGTGTCTGGCGGGGGGAGACAGATACGCAGTATTTT	CAWSVWRGETDTQYF
TRBV18	few	TRBJ1-1	-	TGTGCCAGCTCACCACAGGGGATGAACACTGAAGCTTTCTTT	CASSPQGMNTEAFF
TRBV7-3	-	TRBJ1-2	-	TGTGCCAGCAGCTTAAACCCGGACAGTAACTATGGCTACACCTTC	CASSLNPDSNYGYTF
TRBV11-2	-	TRBJ1-1	-	TGTGCCAGCAGCACACAGGGATTGAACACTGAAGCTTTCTTT	CASSTQGLNTEAFF
TRBV30	-	TRBJ1-2	-	TGTGCCTGGAGTTTAGGGGGGGGTGGCTACACCTTC	CAWSLGGGGYTF
TRBV6-5	-	TRBJ1-6	-	TGTGCCAGCAGTTACTACAGAAATTCACCCCTCCACTTT	CASSYYRNSPLHF
TRBV5-4	-	TRBJ1-2	-	TGTGCCAGCAGCCGGGGGGGCGCCTATGGCTACACCTTC	CASSRGGAYGYTF
TRBV19	-	TRBJ2-7	-	TGTGCCAGTAGTACCGGGACAACCGGAACCTACGAGCAGTACTTC	CASSTGTTGTYEQYF
TRBV5-8	-	TRBJ2-1	TRBD2	TGTGCCAGCAGCCTGGCAGCTAGCGGGCTTGCCAGGGATGAGCAGTTCTTC	CASSLAASGLARDEQFF
TRBV6-5	-	TRBJ2-5	TRBD1	TGTGCCACTGGACAGGGGGGACAGACCCAGTACTTC	CATGQGGQTQYF
TRBV7-3	-	TRBJ1-4	-	TGTGCCAGCAGCCCCGGGTTCTTCCCTCAGACTAATGAAAAACTGTTTTTT	CASSPGFFPQTNEKLFF
TRBV10-3	-	TRBJ2-5	TRBD2	TGTGCCATGGCGGGAGGTCTCCAAGAGACCCAGTACTTC	CAMAGGLQETQYF
TRBV6-5	-	TRBJ1-5	TRBD1	TGTGCCAGCAGTAGGGACAGAGAGAGCAATCAGCCCCAGCATTTT	CASSRDRESNQPQHF
TRBV4-2	once	TRBJ1-1	-	TGTGCCAGCAGCCAAGAACAGGGAAGAGCTTTCTTT	CASSQEQGRAFF
TRBV5-1	once	TRBJ2-3	-	TGCGCCAGCAGATCTTGGACAAGCACAGATACGCAGTATTTT	CASRSWTSTDTQYF
TRBV30	-	TRBJ2-5	-	TGTGCCTGGAGTGTGGGGGGTCGAAGTCAAGAGGCCCAGTACTTC	CAWSVGGRSQEAQYF
TRBV4-1	-	TRBJ2-2	TRBD2	TGCGCCAGCAGCCAAGATCGTCTAGCGGGAAGGGGGAACACCGGGGAGCTGTTTTTT	CASSQDRLAGRGNTGELFF
TRBV6-1	-	TRBJ2-7	-	TGTGCCAGCAGTGAAGGGCCTCAGGGGTACGAGCAGTACTTC	CASSEGPQGYEQYF
TRBV21-1	-	TRBJ2-1	-	TGTGCCAGCAGCAAGTCCCGGTACAATGAGCAGTTCTTC	CASSKSRYNEQFF
TRBV4-1	-	TRBJ2-3	-	TGCGCCAGCAGCCAAATAACTAGCACAGATACGCAGTATTTT	CASSQITSTDTQYF
TRBV2	-	TRBJ2-3	-	TGTGCCAGCAGTGAACAGGGATCGGCAGATACGCAGTATTTT	CASSEQGSADTQYF
TRBV28	-	TRBJ1-4	TRBD1	TGTGCCAGCAGTCCCGGGACAGATCGGGAAAAACTGTTTTTT	CASSPGTDREKLFF
TRBV7-9	-	TRBJ2-2	TRBD2	TGTTCCAGCAGCTTAGTACCGGGACTAAACACCGGGGAGCTGTTTTTT	CSSSLVPGLNTGELFF
TRBV6-1	few	TRBJ2-7	-	TGTGCCAGCAGTGCCGGAAGAGGGTACGAGCAGTACTTC	CASSAGRGYEQYF